Each of the 9 T cell receptor beta chains below was sequenced from the same sample in a study of blood T cell repertoires in COVID-19. Profiling relied on immunoSEQ multiplex PCR, and the TCRdb table lists in-frame clones only, not all of them. The sample includes fewer than 200,000 clones, 84% seen only once; the top ten take 7.7%. The sequencing sample was made of peripheral blood. Every receptor here comes from a man aged 40-49 years who had recovered from COVID-19.

The chain has TRBV28 and TRBJ2-5, with 9 bases fitting TRBD2. The CDR3 is made up of 15 amino acids. V shed 2 bases, J shed 7 bases, and the junction held 8 bases outside the gene matches. Germline loops: CDR1 MDHEN, CDR2 SYDVKM. The CDR3: CASSLAGGPAGTQYF. CDR3 DNA sequence: TGTGCCAGCAGTTTAGCGGGAGGGCCGGCAGGGACCCAGTACTTC.

The V gene is TRBV5-1, the J gene TRBJ1-4, with 9 bases that match TRBD1. The junction had 4 bases not matched to a gene; V was cut back by 3 bases and J by 7 bases. This CDR3 spans 14 amino acids. Germline assignment: CDR1 SGHRS and CDR2 YFSETQ. This CDR3 reads CASSSTGGLEKLFF. The CDR3, as DNA: TGCGCCAGCAGCTCAACAGGGGGCCTTGAAAAACTGTTTTTT.

The chain links TRBV20-1 to TRBJ2-5; no firm D call. This CDR3 spans 11 amino acids. Trimming stripped 1 base from V and 5 bases from J, with 5 bases between. Per germline, CDR1 DFQATT and CDR2 SNEGSKA (reference sequence). The CDR3: CSARVSETQYF. CDR3 DNA sequence: TGCAGTGCTAGAGTATCGGAGACCCAGTACTTC.

The rearrangement joins TRBV7-9 to TRBJ1-4, with TRBD1 as a possible D gene (6 bases). Germline lookup yields CDR1 SEHNR and CDR2 FQNEAQ (reference sequence). V was trimmed by 1 base and J by 8 bases, leaving 8 bases between them. The CDR3 spans 13 residues. The CDR3 bases are TGTGCCAGCAGCTTAGGGACAGACGAAAAACTGTTTTTT. It yields the protein CASSLGTDEKLFF.

This chain joins TRBV24-1 and TRBJ2-1; TRBD2 aligns across 10 bases. The CDR3 is made up of 16 amino acids. Germline V lookup: CDR1 KGHDR, CDR2 SFDVKD. The V segment lost 4 bases and the J segment 6 bases; nucleotides outside the gene matches: 8. The CDR3 spells CATSDSGTSAINEQFF. The CDR3 region has the DNA TGTGCCACCAGTGACTCCGGGACTAGCGCCATCAATGAGCAGTTCTTC.

The chain employs TRBV2 and TRBJ1-3; D is uncertain. CDR3 length: 14 amino acids. CDR1 SNHLY and CDR2 FYNNEI come from the germline V gene. Trimming cost V 10 bases and J 0 bases, with 13 bases left between them. CDR3 nucleotides: TGTGCCACCTTGGCGGATCGCTCTGGAAACACCATATATTTT. Protein: CATLADRSGNTIYF.

V usage is TRBV6-2 or TRBV6-3 and J usage is TRBJ2-7, with 8 bases lining up with TRBD1. V shed 6 bases, J shed 11 bases, and the junction held 9 bases outside the gene matches. Germline V lookup: CDR1 MNHEY, CDR2 SVGEGT. This CDR3 has 12 amino acids. Here the CDR3 reads CASSPPPGQEYF. The CDR3 DNA follows: TGTGCCAGCAGCCCCCCACCGGGACAGGAGTACTTC.

The gene calls are TRBV4-1 and TRBJ2-5; possible D gene TRBD1, 6 bases. V dropped 0 bases and J dropped 5 bases, with 13 bases sitting between them. This CDR3 has 15 amino acids. Germline V CDR1 and CDR2: MGHRA, YSYEKL. The CDR3 region is CASSQDDRHGETQYF. CDR3 coding DNA: TGCGCCAGCAGCCAAGATGACAGGCACGGTGAGACCCAGTACTTC.

V gene TRBV30 combines with J gene TRBJ1-3; D is uncertain. Germline CDR1 and CDR2: GTSNPN and SVGIG (reference sequence). The CDR3 has 13 residues. The V and J ends lost 1 base and 0 bases respectively, with 4 bases between them. The chain's CDR3 is CAWSAFSGNTIYF. CDR3 bases: TGTGCCTGGAGTGCTTTCTCTGGAAACACCATATATTTT.